This T cell receptor beta chain came from a study of low-dose radiotherapy and immunotherapy resistance in tumors. About the study: Aspirin was taken orally by patients at 300 mg daily for four cycles from cycle 1 day 1.

Comment on this clonotype: A far larger clone is just one base off, so this is likely a read error.

Alpha- and beta-chain coverage of first-strand cDNA came from TRAV- and TRBV-specific primers. Amplification of TCRs used a constant-region primer and V-primer adapter for 15 to 25 PCR cycles. The authors amplified isolated mRNA by in vitro transcription. TCRdb reanalysed the reads using MiXCR and keeps one entry per CDR3 protein. Here the sample spans more than 50,000 distinct CDR3 sequences, about 25% being singletons. Germline V CDR1 and CDR2: SGHRS, YFSETQ. The CDR3 loop spans 15 amino acids. The time point was: before trial treatment. The J gene is TRBJ2-7, the V gene TRBV5-1; TRBD1 agrees at 10 bases. The sample here was PBMCs, taken before treatment. The sequence was obtained from a male donor with rectosigmoid adenocarcinoma. In DNA, the CDR3 is TGTGCCAGCAGCCTGTACGGGACAGGGGCCTACGAGAAGTACTTC. It encodes CASSLYGTGAYEKYF.